The source of this TCR beta chain is a study of CD8+CD57+ T cells in acquired aplastic anemia. The wider study: The average for DNA from sorted CD4+ and CD8+ cells was approximately 3.2 ug.

This clonotype was found many times. Its antigen is undetermined. CDR1 SEHNR and CDR2 FQNEAQ come from the germline V gene (reference sequence). CDR3 length: 13 amino acids. Trimming removed 7 bases from V and 4 bases from J, with 13 bases in between. Study conclusions and caveats: Researchers reported that CD8+ Simpson's diversity was not significantly different in patients versus controls.

Genomic DNA, serving as template, underwent TCR beta VDJ and CDR3 profiling. TCRdb re-called the reads with MiXCR, one entry per CDR3 protein. The table lists about 180,000 distinct CDR3 sequences, around 60% of them singletons. Those patients picked for sequencing had displayed CD8+CD57+ cell expansion on flow cytometry. There was no therapy given to any patient before the blood sampling took place. Sequencing was carried out using sorted CD4+, CD8+, or CD8+CD57+ T cells (not recorded which) from PBMCs. This TCR came from a human donor with aplastic anemia. The V gene is TRBV7-9, the J gene TRBJ1-1; D not resolved. The CDR3 DNA reads TGTGCCAGCACAACGGTGGTTTCCACTGAAGCTTTCTTT. It encodes CASTTVVSTEAFF.